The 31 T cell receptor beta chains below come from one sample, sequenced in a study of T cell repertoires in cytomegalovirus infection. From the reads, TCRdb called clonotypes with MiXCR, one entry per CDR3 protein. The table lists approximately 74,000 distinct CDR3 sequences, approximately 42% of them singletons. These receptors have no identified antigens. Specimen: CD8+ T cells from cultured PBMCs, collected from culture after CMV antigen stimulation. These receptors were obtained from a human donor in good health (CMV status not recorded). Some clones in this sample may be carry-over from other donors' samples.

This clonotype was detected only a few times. For the CDR3, the DNA is TGTGCCACCGAGGGGGGGCTACACGCTGAACCCTACGAGCAGTACTTC. Amino acid sequence: CATEGGLHAEPYEQYF. The chain is built from TRBV7-8 and TRBJ2-7, with a weak D call TRBD2 (7 bases). The CDR3 extends over 16 amino acids. The germline CDR1 and CDR2 sequences are SGHVS and FQNEAQ. The V end was cut by 10 bases, the J end by 2 bases, with 24 bases between.

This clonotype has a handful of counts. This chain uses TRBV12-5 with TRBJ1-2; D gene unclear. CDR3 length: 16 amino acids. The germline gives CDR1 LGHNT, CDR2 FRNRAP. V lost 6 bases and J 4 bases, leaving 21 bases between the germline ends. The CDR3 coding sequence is TGTGCTAGTGGGAACGGAAACTTCTTTCCCGGCTATGGCTACACCTTC. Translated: CASGNGNFFPGYGYTF.

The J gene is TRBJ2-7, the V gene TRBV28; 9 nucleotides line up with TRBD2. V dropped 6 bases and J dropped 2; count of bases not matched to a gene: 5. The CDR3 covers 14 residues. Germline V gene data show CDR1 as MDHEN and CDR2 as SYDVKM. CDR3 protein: CASRLAGEAYEQYF. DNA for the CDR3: TGTGCCAGCAGATTAGCGGGGGAGGCCTACGAGCAGTACTTC.

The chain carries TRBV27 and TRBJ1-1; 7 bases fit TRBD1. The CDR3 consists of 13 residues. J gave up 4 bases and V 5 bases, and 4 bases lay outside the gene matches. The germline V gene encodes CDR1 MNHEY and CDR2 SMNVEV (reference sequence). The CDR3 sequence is CASSADRSTEAFF. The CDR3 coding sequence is TGTGCCAGCAGTGCGGACAGGTCCACTGAAGCTTTCTTT.

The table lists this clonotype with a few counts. CDR3 sequence: CTYSLQETQYF. CDR3 nucleotide sequence: TGTACATACAGCCTACAAGAGACCCAGTACTTC. J is TRBJ2-5 and V is TRBV6-6; no clear D. The CDR3 consists of 11 residues. Germline CDR1 reads MNHNY; CDR2 reads SVGAGI (reference sequence).

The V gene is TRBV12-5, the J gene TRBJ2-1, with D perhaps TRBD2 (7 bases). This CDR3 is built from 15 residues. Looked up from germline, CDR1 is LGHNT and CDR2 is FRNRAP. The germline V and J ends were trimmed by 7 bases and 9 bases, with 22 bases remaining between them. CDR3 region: CASDPARGAGPEQFF. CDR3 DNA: TGTGCTAGTGACCCCGCACGGGGGGCCGGTCCTGAGCAGTTCTTC. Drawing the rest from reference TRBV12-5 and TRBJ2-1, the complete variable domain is DARVTQTPRHKVTEMGQEVTMRCQPILGHNTVFWYRQTMMQGLELLAYFRNRAPLDDSGMPKDRFSAEMPDATLATLKIQPSEPRDSAVYFCASDPARGAGPEQFFGPGTRLTVL.

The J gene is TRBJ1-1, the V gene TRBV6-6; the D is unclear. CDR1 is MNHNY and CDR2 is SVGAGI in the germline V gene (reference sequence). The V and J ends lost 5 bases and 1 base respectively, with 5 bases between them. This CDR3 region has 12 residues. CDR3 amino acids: CASSVPNTEAFF. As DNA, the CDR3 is TGTGCCAGCAGTGTCCCGAACACTGAAGCTTTCTTT.

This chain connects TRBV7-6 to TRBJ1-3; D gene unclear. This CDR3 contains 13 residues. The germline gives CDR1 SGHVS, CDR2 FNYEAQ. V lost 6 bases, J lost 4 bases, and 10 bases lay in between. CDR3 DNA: TGTGCCAGCAGGCACCAAGAAGGAAACACCATATATTTT. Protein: CASRHQEGNTIYF.

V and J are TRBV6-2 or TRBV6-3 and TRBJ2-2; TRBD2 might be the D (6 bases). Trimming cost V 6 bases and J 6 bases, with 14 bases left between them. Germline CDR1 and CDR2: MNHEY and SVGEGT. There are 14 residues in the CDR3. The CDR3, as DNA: TGTGCCAGCAGCCGCGGGACCTTCCCCGGGGAGCTGTTTTTT. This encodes CASSRGTFPGELFF.

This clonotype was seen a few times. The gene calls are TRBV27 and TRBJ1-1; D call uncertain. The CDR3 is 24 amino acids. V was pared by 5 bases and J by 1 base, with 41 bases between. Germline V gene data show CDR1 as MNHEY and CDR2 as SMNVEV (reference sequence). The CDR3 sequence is CASSLLSASRTSLSRSAGNTEAFF. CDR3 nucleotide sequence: TGTGCCAGCAGTCTTCTTTCCGCCTCCAGAACATCCTTAAGCCGATCCGCCGGGAACACTGAAGCTTTCTTT.

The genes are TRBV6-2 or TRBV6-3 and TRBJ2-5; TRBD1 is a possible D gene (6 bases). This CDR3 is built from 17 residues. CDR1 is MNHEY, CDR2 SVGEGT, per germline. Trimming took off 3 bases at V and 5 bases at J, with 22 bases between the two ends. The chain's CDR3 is CASSYLSRGGVGETQYF. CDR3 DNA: TGTGCCAGCAGTTATCTGTCCCGAGGGGGAGTGGGTGAGACCCAGTACTTC.

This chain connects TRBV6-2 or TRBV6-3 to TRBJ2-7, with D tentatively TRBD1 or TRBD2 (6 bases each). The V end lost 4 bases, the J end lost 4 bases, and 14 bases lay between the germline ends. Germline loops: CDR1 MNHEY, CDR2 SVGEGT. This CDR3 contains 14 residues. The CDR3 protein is CASSWGAVTYEQYF. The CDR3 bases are TGTGCCAGCAGTTGGGGGGCCGTCACTTACGAGCAGTACTTC.

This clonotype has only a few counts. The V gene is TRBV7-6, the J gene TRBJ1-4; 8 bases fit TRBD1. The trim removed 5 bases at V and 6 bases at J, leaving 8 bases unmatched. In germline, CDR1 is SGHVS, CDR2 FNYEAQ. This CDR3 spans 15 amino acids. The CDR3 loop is CASSLLGTGDEKLFF. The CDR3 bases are TGTGCCAGCAGCCTCCTCGGGACAGGAGATGAAAAACTGTTTTTT.

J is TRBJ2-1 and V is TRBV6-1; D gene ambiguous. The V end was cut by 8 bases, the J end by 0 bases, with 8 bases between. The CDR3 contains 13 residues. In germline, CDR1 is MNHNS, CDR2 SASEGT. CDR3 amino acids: CASRESSYNEQFF. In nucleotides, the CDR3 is TGTGCCAGCCGAGAGAGCTCCTACAATGAGCAGTTCTTC.

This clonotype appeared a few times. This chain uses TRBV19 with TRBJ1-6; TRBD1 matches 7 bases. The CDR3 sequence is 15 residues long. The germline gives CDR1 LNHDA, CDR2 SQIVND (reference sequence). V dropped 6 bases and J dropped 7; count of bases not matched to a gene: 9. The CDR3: CASSPTGMWNSPLHF. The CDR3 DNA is TGTGCCAGTAGCCCGACAGGGATGTGGAATTCACCCCTCCACTTT.

CDR3 sequence reads: CASSRNRGGMNTEAFF. The CDR3 DNA reads as TGTGCCAGCAGCAGAAATAGGGGGGGCATGAACACTGAAGCTTTCTTT. The chain combines TRBV7-6 with TRBJ1-1; possibly TRBD1 for D (6 bases). The germline V gene has CDR1 SGHVS and CDR2 FNYEAQ. V shed 5 bases and J shed 0 bases, with 16 bases lying between them. The CDR3 is 16 residues long.

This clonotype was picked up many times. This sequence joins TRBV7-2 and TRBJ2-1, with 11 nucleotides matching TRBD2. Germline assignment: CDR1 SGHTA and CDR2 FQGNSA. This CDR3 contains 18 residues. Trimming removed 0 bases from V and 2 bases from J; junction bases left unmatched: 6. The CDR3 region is CASSLALAGAGAYNEQFF. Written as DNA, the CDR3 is TGTGCCAGCAGCTTAGCACTAGCGGGGGCCGGGGCCTACAATGAGCAGTTCTTC.

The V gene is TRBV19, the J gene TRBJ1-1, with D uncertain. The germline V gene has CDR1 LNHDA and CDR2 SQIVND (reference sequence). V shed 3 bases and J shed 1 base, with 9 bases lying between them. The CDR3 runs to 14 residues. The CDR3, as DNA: TGTGCCAGTAGTATGCCCAGAGGGAACACTGAAGCTTTCTTT. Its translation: CASSMPRGNTEAFF.

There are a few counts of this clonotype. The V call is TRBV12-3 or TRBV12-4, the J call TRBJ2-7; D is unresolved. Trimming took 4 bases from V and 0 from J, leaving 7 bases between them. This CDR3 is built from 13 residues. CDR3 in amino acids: CASSSSNSYEQYF. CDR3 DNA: TGTGCCAGCAGTTCGTCCAACTCCTACGAGCAGTACTTC.

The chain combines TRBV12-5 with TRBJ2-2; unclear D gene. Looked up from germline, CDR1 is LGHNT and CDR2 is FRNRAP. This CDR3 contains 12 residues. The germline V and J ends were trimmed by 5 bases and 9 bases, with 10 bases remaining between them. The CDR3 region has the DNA TGTGCTAGTGGTATAACTGGGCGGGAGCTGTTTTTT. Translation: CASGITGRELFF.

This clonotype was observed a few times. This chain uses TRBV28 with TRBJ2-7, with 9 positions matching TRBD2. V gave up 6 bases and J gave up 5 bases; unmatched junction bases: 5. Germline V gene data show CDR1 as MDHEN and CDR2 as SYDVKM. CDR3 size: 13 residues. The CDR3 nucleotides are TGTGCCAGCAGGCTAGCGGGGTCGCACGAGCAGTACTTC. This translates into CASRLAGSHEQYF.

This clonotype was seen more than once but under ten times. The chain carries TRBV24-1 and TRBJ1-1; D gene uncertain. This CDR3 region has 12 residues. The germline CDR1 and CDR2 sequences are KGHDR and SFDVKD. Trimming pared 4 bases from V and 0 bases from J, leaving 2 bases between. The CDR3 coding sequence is TGTGCCACCAGTGACTTGAACACTGAAGCTTTCTTT. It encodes CATSDLNTEAFF.

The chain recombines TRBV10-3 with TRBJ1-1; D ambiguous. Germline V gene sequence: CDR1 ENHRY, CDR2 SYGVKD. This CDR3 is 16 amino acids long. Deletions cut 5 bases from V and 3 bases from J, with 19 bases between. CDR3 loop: CAISWKASHGDTEAFF. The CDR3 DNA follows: TGTGCCATCAGTTGGAAGGCGTCGCACGGGGACACTGAAGCTTTCTTT.

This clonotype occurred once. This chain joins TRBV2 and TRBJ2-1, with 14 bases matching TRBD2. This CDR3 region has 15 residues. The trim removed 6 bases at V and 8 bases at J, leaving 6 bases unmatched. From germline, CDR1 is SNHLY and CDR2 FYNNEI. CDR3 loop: CASSQGTSGGHEQFF. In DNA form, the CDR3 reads TGTGCCAGCAGCCAAGGGACTAGCGGGGGCCATGAGCAGTTCTTC.

The CDR3 loop reads CASAAVDYGYTF. The CDR3 DNA reads TGTGCCAGCGCGGCGGTTGACTATGGCTACACCTTC. V gene TRBV12-3 or TRBV12-4 combines with J gene TRBJ1-2; D is ambiguous. The CDR3 contains 12 residues. The V and J ends lost 8 bases and 3 bases respectively, with 10 bases between them.

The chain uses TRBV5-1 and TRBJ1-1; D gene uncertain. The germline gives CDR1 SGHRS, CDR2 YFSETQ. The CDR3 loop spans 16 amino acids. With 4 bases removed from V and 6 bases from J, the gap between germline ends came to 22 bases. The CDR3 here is CASSPTKVGRKAEAFF. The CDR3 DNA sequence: TGCGCCAGCAGCCCCACCAAAGTCGGGCGAAAGGCTGAAGCTTTCTTT.

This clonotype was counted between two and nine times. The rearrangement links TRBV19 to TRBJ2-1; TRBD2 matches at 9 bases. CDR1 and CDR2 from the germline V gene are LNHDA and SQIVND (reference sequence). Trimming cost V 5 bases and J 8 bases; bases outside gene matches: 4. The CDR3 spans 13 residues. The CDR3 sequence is CASSETSGHEQFF. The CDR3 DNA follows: TGTGCCAGTAGTGAGACTAGCGGTCATGAGCAGTTCTTC.

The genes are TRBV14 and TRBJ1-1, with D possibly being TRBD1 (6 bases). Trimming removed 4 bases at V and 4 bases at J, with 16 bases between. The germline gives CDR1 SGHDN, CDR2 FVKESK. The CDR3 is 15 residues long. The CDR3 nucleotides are TGTGCCAGCAGCCTCCCGGGACAAGGGAGCACTGAAGCTTTCTTT. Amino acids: CASSLPGQGSTEAFF.

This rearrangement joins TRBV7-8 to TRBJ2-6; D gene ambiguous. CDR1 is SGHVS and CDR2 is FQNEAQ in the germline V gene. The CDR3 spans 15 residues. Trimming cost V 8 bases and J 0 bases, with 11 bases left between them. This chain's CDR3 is CASLGFRSGANVLTF. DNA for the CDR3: TGTGCCAGCCTCGGGTTCCGCTCTGGGGCCAACGTCCTGACTTTC. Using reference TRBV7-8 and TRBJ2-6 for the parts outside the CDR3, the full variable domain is GAGVSQSPRYKVAKRGQDVALRCDPISGHVSLFWYQQALGQGPEFLTYFQNEAQLDKSGLPSDRFFAERPEGSVSTLKIQRTQQEDSAVYLCASLGFRSGANVLTFGAGSRLTVL.

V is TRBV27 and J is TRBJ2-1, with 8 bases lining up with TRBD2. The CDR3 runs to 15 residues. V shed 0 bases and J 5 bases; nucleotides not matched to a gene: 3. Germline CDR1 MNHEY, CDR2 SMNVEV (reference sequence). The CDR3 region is CASSLSSGGHNEQFF. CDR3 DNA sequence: TGTGCCAGCAGTTTATCGAGCGGGGGCCACAATGAGCAGTTCTTC.

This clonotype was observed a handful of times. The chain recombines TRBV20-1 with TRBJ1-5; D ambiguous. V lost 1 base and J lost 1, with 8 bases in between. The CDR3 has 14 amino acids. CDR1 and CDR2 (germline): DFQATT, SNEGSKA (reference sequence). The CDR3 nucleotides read TGCAGTGCTAGAGGGGTGTCGAGCAATCAGCCCCAGCATTTT. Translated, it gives CSARGVSSNQPQHF.